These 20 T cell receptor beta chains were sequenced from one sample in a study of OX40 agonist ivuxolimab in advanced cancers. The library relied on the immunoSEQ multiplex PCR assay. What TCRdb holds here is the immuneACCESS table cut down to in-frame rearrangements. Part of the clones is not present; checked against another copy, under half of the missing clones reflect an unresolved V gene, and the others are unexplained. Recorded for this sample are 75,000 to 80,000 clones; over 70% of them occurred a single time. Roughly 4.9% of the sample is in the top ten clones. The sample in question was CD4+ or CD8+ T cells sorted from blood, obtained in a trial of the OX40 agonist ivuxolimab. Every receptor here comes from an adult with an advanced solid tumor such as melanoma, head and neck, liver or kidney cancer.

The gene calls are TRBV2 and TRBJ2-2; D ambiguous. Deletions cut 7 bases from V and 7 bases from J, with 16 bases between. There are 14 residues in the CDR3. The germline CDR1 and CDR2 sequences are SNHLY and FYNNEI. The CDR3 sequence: CASNALTLGGELFF. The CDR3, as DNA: TGTGCCAGCAATGCCCTAACCCTGGGCGGGGAGCTGTTTTTT.

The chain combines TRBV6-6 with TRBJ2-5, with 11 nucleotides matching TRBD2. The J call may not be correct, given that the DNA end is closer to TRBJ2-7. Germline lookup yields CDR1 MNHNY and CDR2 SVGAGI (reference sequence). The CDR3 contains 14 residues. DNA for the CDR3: TGTGCCAGCAGTTTACTAGCGGGAGTGGACGAGCAGTACTTC. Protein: CASSLLAGVDEQYF.

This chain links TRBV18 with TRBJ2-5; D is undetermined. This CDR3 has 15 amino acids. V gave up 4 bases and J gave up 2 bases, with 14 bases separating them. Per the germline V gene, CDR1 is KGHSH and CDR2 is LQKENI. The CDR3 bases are TGTGCCAGCTCACGGACGCCAAGAGATCAAGAGACCCAGTACTTC. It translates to CASSRTPRDQETQYF.

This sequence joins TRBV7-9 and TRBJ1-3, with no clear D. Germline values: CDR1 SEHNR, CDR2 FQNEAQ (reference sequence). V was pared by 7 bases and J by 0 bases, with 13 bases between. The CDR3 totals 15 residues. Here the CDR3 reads CASTQSASSGNTIYF. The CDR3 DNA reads TGTGCCAGCACCCAGTCGGCTAGCTCTGGAAACACCATATATTTT.

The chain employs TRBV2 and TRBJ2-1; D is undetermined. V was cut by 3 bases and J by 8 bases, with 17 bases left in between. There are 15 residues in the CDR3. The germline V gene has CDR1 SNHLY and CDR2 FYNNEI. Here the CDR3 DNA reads TGTGCCAGCAGTGAGTCGACTCCCGGGCTCGATGAGCAGTTCTTC. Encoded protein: CASSESTPGLDEQFF.

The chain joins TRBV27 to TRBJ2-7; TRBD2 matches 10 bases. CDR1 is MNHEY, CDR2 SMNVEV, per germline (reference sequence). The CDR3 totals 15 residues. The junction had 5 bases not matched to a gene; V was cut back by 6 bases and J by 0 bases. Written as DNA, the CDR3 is TGTGCCAGCAGGCTAGCGGGGGTAAGCTCCTACGAGCAGTACTTC. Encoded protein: CASRLAGVSSYEQYF.

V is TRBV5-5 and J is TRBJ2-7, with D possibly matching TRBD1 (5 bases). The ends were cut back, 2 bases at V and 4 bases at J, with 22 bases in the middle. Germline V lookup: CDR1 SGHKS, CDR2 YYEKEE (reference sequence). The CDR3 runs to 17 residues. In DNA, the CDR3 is TGTGCCAGCAGCTTTGGTTTTTCTTCCAGGACAAGATACGAGCAGTACTTC. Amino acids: CASSFGFSSRTRYEQYF.

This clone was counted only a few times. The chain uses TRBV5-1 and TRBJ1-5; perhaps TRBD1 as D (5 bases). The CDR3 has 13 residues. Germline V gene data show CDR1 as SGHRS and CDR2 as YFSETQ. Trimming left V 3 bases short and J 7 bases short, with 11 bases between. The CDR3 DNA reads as TGCGCCAGCAGCTGGGGGGGGAACCAGCCCCAGCATTTT. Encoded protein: CASSWGGNQPQHF.

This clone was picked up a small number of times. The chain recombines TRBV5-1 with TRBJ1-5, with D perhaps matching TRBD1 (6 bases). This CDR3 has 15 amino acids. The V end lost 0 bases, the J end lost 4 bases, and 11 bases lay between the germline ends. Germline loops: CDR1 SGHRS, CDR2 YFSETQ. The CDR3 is CASSLAGTPNQPQHF. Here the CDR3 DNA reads TGCGCCAGCAGCTTGGCCGGGACACCTAATCAGCCCCAGCATTTT.

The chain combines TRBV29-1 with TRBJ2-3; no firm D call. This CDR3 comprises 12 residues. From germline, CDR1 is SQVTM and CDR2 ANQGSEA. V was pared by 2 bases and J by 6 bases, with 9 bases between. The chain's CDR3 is CSVELSGDTQYF. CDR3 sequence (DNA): TGCAGCGTTGAACTTAGTGGTGATACGCAGTATTTT.

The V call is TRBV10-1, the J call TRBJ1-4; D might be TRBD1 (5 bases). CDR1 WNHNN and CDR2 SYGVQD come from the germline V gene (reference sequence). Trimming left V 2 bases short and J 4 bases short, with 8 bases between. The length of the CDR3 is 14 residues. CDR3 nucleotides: TGCGCCAGCAGTGAGGGGGGGGATAATGAAAAACTGTTTTTT. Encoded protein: CASSEGGDNEKLFF.

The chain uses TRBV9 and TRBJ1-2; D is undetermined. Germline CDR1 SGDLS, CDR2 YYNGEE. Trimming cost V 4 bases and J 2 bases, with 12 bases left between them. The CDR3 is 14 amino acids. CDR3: CASSIDLGNYGYTF. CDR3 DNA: TGTGCCAGCAGCATAGACCTGGGGAACTATGGCTACACCTTC.

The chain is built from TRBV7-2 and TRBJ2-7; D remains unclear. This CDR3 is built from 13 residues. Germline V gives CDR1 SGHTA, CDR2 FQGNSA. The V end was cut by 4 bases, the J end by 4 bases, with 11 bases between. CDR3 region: CASSYYTFYEQYF. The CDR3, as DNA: TGTGCCAGCAGCTACTACACGTTTTACGAGCAGTACTTC.

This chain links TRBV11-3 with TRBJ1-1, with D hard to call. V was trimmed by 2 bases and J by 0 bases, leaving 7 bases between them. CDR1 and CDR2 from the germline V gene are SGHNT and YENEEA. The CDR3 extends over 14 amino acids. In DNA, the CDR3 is TGTGCCAGCAGCTTAACAGAAATGAACACTGAAGCTTTCTTT. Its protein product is CASSLTEMNTEAFF. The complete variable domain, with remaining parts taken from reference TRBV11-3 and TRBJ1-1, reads EAGVVQSPRYKIIEKKQPVAFWCNPISGHNTLYWYLQNLGQGPELLIRYENEEAVDDSQLPKDRFSAERLKGVDSTLKIQPAELGDSAVYLCASSLTEMNTEAFFGQGTRLTVV.

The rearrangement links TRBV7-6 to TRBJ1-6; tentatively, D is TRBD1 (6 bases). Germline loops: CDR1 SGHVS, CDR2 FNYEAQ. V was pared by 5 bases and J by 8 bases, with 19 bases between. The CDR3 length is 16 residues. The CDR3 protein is CASSRGGSGYDSPLHF. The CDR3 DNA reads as TGTGCCAGCAGCAGAGGGGGTTCGGGATATGATTCACCCCTCCACTTT.

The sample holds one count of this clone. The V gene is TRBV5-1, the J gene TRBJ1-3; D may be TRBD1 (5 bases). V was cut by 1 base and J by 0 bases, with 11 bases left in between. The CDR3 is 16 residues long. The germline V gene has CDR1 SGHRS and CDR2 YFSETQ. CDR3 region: CASSLTGPSSGNTIYF. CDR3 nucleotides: TGCGCCAGCAGCTTGACAGGACCGAGCTCTGGAAACACCATATATTTT.

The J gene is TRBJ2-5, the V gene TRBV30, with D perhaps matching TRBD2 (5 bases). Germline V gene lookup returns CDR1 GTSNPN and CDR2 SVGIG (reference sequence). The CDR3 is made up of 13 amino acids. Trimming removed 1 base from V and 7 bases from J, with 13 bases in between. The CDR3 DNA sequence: TGTGCCTGGAGTGAGCGGCCCGGGGTGACCCAGTACTTC. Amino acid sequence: CAWSERPGVTQYF.

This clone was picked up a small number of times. CDR3 sequence: CASSPRGSWGYEQYF. For the CDR3, the DNA is TGTGCCAGCAGCCCGAGGGGCAGTTGGGGCTACGAGCAGTACTTC. This sequence joins TRBV7-9 and TRBJ2-7; D could derive from TRBD1 or TRBD2 (5 bases each). Per germline, CDR1 SEHNR and CDR2 FQNEAQ (reference sequence). The CDR3 has 15 residues. Trimming pared 5 bases from V and 3 bases from J, leaving 17 bases between.

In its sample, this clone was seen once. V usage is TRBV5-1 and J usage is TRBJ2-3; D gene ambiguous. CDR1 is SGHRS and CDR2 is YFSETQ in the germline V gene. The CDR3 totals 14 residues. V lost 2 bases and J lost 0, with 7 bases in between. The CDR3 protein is CASSFQDSTDTQYF. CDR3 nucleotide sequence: TGCGCCAGCAGCTTCCAAGATAGCACAGATACGCAGTATTTT.

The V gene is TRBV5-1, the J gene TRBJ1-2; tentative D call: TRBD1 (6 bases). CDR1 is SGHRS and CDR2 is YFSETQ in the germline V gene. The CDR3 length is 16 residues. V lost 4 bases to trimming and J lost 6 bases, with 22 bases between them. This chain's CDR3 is CASSEMGGRRSDGYTF. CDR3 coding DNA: TGCGCCAGCAGCGAAATGGGGGGCAGGCGCAGTGATGGCTACACCTTC.